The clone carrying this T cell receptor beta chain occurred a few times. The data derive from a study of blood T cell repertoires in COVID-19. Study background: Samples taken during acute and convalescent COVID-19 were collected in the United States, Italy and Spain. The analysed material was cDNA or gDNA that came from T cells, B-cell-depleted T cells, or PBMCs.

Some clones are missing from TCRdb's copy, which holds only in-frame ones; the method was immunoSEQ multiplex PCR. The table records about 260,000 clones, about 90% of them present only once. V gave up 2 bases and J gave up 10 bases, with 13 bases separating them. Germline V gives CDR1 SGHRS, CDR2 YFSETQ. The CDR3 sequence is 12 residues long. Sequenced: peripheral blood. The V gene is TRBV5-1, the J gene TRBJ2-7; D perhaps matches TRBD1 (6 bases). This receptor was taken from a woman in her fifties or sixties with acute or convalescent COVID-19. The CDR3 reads CASSFDRSDQYF. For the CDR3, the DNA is TGCGCCAGCAGCTTCGACAGGTCGGATCAGTACTTC.